Each of the 7 T cell receptor beta chains below was sequenced from the same sample in a study of post-analysis software for immune sequencing data (dated by TCRdb to between 2015 and 2016). The investigation overall reported the following: Patients showed significantly higher frequencies than controls for about 5 TRBV segments, among them TRBV5-6, TRBV5-1 and TRBV20-1.

The antigens for these receptors are not known. The protocol used for the library was PCR. The listed sequencing device is Illumina HiSeq 2500. Unique molecular identifiers were incorporated into TCR beta cDNA libraries to reduce PCR and sequencing biases. TCRdb cleaned the public reads at Q25 with fastp, built clones with MiXCR and kept in-frame beta chains. Identical CDR3 proteins give one entry, which carries the most common genes and DNA. Recorded for this sample are 750,000 to 950,000 distinct CDR3 sequences; approximately 57% of them occurred a single time. About 4.5% of the sample is taken by the ten largest. The sample taken for sequencing was blood. These receptors were taken from a girl aged 10-17 years with multiple sclerosis.

V usage is TRBV12-3 or TRBV12-4 and J usage is TRBJ2-3, with D possibly matching TRBD2 (6 bases). There are 18 residues in the CDR3. V shed 6 bases and J shed 2 bases, with 24 bases lying between them. The CDR3 loop is CASSHPLYPGEYTDTQYF. The CDR3 bases are TGTGCCAGCAGCCACCCACTCTATCCGGGGGAATACACAGATACGCAGTATTTT.

A few counts support this clonotype. The chain links TRBV4-1 to TRBJ1-2, with 7 bases aligning to TRBD1. Germline values: CDR1 MGHRA, CDR2 YSYEKL. The junction had 8 bases not matched to a gene; V was cut back by 3 bases and J by 4 bases. The CDR3 contains 15 residues. The CDR3 nucleotides read TGCGCCAGCAGCCAGCCGGACGGGACAGCCTATGGCTACACCTTC. Translated: CASSQPDGTAYGYTF.

The V and J genes are TRBV29-1 and TRBJ1-2; a weak D match, TRBD1 (5 bases). V lost 1 base and J 0 bases, leaving 6 bases between the germline ends. This CDR3 has 13 residues. In germline, CDR1 is SQVTM, CDR2 ANQGSEA. The CDR3 sequence is CSVEGGANYGYTF. The CDR3 bases are TGCAGCGTTGAAGGGGGGGCTAACTATGGCTACACCTTC.

The chain's CDR3 is CASSRTRAYEQYF. CDR3 coding DNA: TGTGCCAGCAGTAGGACTAGGGCTTACGAGCAGTACTTC. The rearrangement joins TRBV27 to TRBJ2-7; 7 nucleotides line up with TRBD2. The CDR3 runs 13 residues. The V gene's germline CDR1 is MNHEY and CDR2 SMNVEV (reference sequence). With 5 bases clipped from V and 4 bases from J, the junction kept 5 bases outside the gene matches.

The chain has TRBV3-1 and TRBJ1-1; D uncertain. This CDR3 region has 14 residues. V lost 2 bases and J 3 bases, leaving 10 bases between the germline ends. Germline V gives CDR1 LGHDT, CDR2 YNNKEL (reference sequence). The chain's CDR3 is CASSQNPGDTEAFF. The CDR3 region has the DNA TGTGCCAGCAGCCAAAACCCGGGCGACACTGAAGCTTTCTTT.

The rearrangement links TRBV10-3 to TRBJ1-4, with D unresolved. Trimming cost V 4 bases and J 3 bases, with 18 bases left between them. CDR1 ENHRY and CDR2 SYGVKD come from the germline V gene. The CDR3 has 17 residues. CDR3 sequence reads: CAISVTSRPSSNEKLFF. CDR3 in DNA: TGTGCCATCAGTGTCACTTCTCGGCCTTCGTCTAATGAAAAACTGTTTTTT.

Written as DNA, the CDR3 is TGCGCCAGCAGCGCAAAGACAGGGTCTAACTATGGCTACACCTTC. Translating gives CASSAKTGSNYGYTF. The chain couples TRBV5-1 to TRBJ1-2; 7 positions agree with TRBD1. Germline V lookup: CDR1 SGHRS, CDR2 YFSETQ. This CDR3 spans 15 amino acids. The junction had 6 bases not matched to a gene; V was cut back by 4 bases and J by 0 bases.